This is a list of T cell receptor beta chains from one sample in a study of control samples from healthy donors and cancer patients. Here immunoSEQ multiplex PCR was the method, and the copy in TCRdb shows in-frame clones only, minus some. The table shows 130,000 or so clones, with roughly 88% occurring only once. What was sequenced was blood. Source of these receptors: a middle-aged man in good health. Both conserved end residues are part of each CDR3. D genes are given only for firm matches. A row's size may be missing; if present it is once, few, many or a size class.

j_call	d_call	v_call	clone_size	cdr3_aa	cdr3_nt
TRBJ1-1	-	TRBV2	-	CASGLSGVDTEAFF	TGTGCCAGCGGGCTATCTGGGGTAGACACTGAAGCTTTCTTT
TRBJ2-2	-	TRBV12-3/TRBV12-4	-	CASSLASTGELFF	TGTGCCAGCAGTTTAGCTTCCACCGGGGAGCTGTTTTTT
TRBJ1-1	-	TRBV29-1	-	CSVDRKNVEAFF	TGCAGCGTTGACAGAAAGAACGTTGAAGCTTTCTTT
TRBJ1-1	-	TRBV4-2	-	CASSQDERGLRNTEAFF	TGTGCCAGCAGCCAAGACGAGCGGGGGCTGCGGAACACTGAAGCTTTCTTT
TRBJ2-1	TRBD2	TRBV28	-	CASSLPSGGNEQFF	TGTGCCAGCAGTTTACCTAGCGGTGGGAATGAGCAGTTCTTC
TRBJ1-2	TRBD1	TRBV27	-	CASSPGQGLWYGYTF	TGTGCCAGCAGTCCGGGACAGGGGTTATGGTATGGCTACACCTTC
TRBJ1-6	-	TRBV6-6	once	CASSYSSRGSPLHF	TGTGCCAGCAGTTACTCCTCTCGAGGTTCACCCCTCCACTTT
TRBJ1-4	TRBD1	TRBV9	-	CASSAYPGQLNEKLFF	TGTGCCAGCAGCGCCTACCCGGGACAGCTAAATGAAAAACTGTTTTTT
TRBJ2-7	TRBD1	TRBV7-8	-	CASSLDRDSTYEQYF	TGTGCCAGCAGCTTAGATCGGGACAGCACCTACGAGCAGTACTTC
TRBJ2-7	TRBD1	TRBV3-1/TRBV3-2	-	CASRSRDRGMVEQYF	TGTGCCAGCCGAAGTAGGGACAGGGGTATGGTCGAGCAGTACTTC
TRBJ2-2	-	TRBV5-1	-	CASSRPNTGELFF	TGCGCCAGCAGCCGACCTAACACCGGGGAGCTGTTTTTT
TRBJ1-1	-	TRBV5-1	-	CASRDRVGNTEAFF	TGCGCCAGCAGGGACAGAGTGGGGAACACTGAAGCTTTCTTT
TRBJ1-1	-	TRBV7-3	-	CASSRGRLNTEAFF	TGTGCCAGCAGCCGGGGACGGTTGAACACTGAAGCTTTCTTT
TRBJ1-5	-	TRBV30	-	CAWSVGKGYQPQHF	TGTGCCTGGAGTGTGGGCAAAGGATATCAGCCCCAGCATTTT
TRBJ2-3	-	TRBV29-1	-	CSVIRDGRTDTQYF	TGCAGCGTTATAAGGGACGGACGCACAGATACGCAGTATTTT
TRBJ2-2	TRBD1	TRBV18	once	CASSVVTGGDGGELFF	TGTGCCAGCTCCGTTGTGACAGGGGGCGATGGCGGGGAGCTGTTTTTT
TRBJ2-1	-	TRBV3-1/TRBV3-2	-	CASSPPWGAGFNEQFF	TGTGCCAGCAGCCCCCCCTGGGGGGCCGGTTTCAATGAGCAGTTCTTC
TRBJ1-2	-	TRBV2	-	CASTRGPSNYGYTF	TGTGCCAGCACTCGGGGCCCGTCCAACTATGGCTACACCTTC
TRBJ2-2	TRBD2	TRBV29-1	-	CSVEDRLATGELFF	TGCAGCGTTGAAGATCGACTAGCAACCGGGGAGCTGTTTTTT
TRBJ2-2	TRBD1	TRBV28	-	CASASALGQGAIGELFF	TGTGCCAGCGCCTCGGCCCTTGGACAGGGGGCGATCGGGGAGCTGTTTTTT
TRBJ1-2	-	TRBV29-1	-	CSVEARIRPPANYGYTF	TGCAGCGTTGAAGCCAGGATACGACCGCCCGCTAACTATGGCTACACCTTC
TRBJ1-1	-	TRBV19	-	CASKKGREAEAFF	TGTGCCAGTAAGAAGGGCAGGGAAGCTGAAGCTTTCTTT
TRBJ2-5	-	TRBV10-2	-	CASSAIDKETQYF	TGCGCCAGCAGTGCGATCGATAAAGAGACCCAGTACTTC
TRBJ1-1	-	TRBV7-8	-	CASSFEVGEAFF	TGTGCCAGCAGCTTCGAGGTCGGTGAAGCTTTCTTT
TRBJ2-7	TRBD2	TRBV25-1	-	CASSQTSGPYEQYF	TGTGCCAGCAGTCAAACTAGCGGCCCTTACGAGCAGTACTTC